These 3 T cell receptor beta chains share one sample of origin, sequenced in a study of T cell repertoires in cytomegalovirus infection. TCRdb redid the calling of the reads with MiXCR, one entry per CDR3 protein. The sample carries 900,000 to 950,000 distinct CDR3 sequences, approximately 32% recorded once. These receptors lack a known antigen. The input for sequencing was cultured CD8+ T cells from PBMCs, taken from culture after CMV antigen stimulation. These receptors all come from a human donor in good health (CMV status not recorded). Some clones in this sample may be carry-over from other donors' samples.

The chain employs TRBV7-3 and TRBJ2-2; 10 nucleotides match TRBD1. Per germline, CDR1 SGHTA and CDR2 FQGTGA. The CDR3 totals 14 residues. V trimming: 5 bases; J trimming: 7 bases; junction bases outside the gene matches: 4. The CDR3 region has the DNA TGTGCCAGCAGCCCGACAGGGGGCGGCGGGGAGCTGTTTTTT. Translated: CASSPTGGGGELFF.

The V and J genes are TRBV12-5 and TRBJ2-5, with 8 bases lining up with TRBD2. Germline trimming cut 2 bases from V and 4 bases from J; bases unmatched to any gene: 6. The CDR3 extends over 15 amino acids. CDR1 and CDR2 (germline): LGHNT, FRNRAP. The CDR3 DNA is TGTGCTAGTGGTTTGTTCGGGGGGGGGCCAGAGACCCAGTACTTC. This sequence encodes CASGLFGGGPETQYF.

This chain links TRBV27 with TRBJ1-2; no definite D call. The V end lost 6 bases, the J end lost 5 bases, and 16 bases lay between the germline ends. From germline, CDR1 is MNHEY and CDR2 SMNVEV (reference sequence). The CDR3 extends over 14 amino acids. The CDR3 region is CASRSAAVSYGYTF. CDR3 bases: TGTGCCAGCAGATCCGCGGCCGTGTCGTATGGCTACACCTTC.